The rows below give T cell receptor beta chains drawn from one sample of a study of blood T cells in healthy people across ages. TCRdb called the 5' RACE reads again in MiXCR, with one record for every CDR3 protein. The sample records about 1,600,000 distinct CDR3 sequences, 40% to 50% being singletons. Source material: blood. These receptor sequences come from a woman aged 18-29 years in good health. Each CDR3 is given with its conserved first and last residue. The order of the fields is D gene, J gene, V gene, clone size, CDR3 protein, CDR3 DNA. The D gene is left open where the match is weak. A row's size may be missing; if present it is once, few, many or a size class.

d_call: NA
j_call: TRBJ2-7
v_call: TRBV10-1
clone_size: NA
cdr3_aa: CASSESMGYEQYF
cdr3_nt: TGCGCCAGCAGTGAGTCGATGGGTTACGAGCAGTACTTC

d_call: NA
j_call: TRBJ1-6
v_call: TRBV6-5
clone_size: NA
cdr3_aa: CASRLQGGANNSPLHF
cdr3_nt: TGTGCCAGCAGACTACAGGGTGGGGCAAATAATTCACCCCTCCACTTT

d_call: TRBD2
j_call: TRBJ2-1
v_call: TRBV11-1
clone_size: NA
cdr3_aa: CASSLNLGLAGVYNEQFF
cdr3_nt: TGTGCCAGCAGCCTAAACCTCGGACTAGCGGGGGTCTACAATGAGCAGTTCTTC

d_call: TRBD1
j_call: TRBJ1-2
v_call: TRBV29-1
clone_size: NA
cdr3_aa: CSVERPGGGRGYTF
cdr3_nt: TGCAGCGTTGAACGTCCAGGGGGCGGGAGAGGCTACACCTTC

d_call: TRBD1
j_call: TRBJ1-2
v_call: TRBV7-8
clone_size: many
cdr3_aa: CASSLERGQVAGYTF
cdr3_nt: TGTGCCAGCAGCTTAGAGAGAGGACAGGTGGCTGGCTACACCTTC

d_call: NA
j_call: TRBJ2-5
v_call: TRBV2
clone_size: NA
cdr3_aa: CASSVRDYQETQYF
cdr3_nt: TGTGCCAGCAGTGTCAGGGATTATCAAGAGACCCAGTACTTC

d_call: TRBD2
j_call: TRBJ2-5
v_call: TRBV12-3/TRBV12-4
clone_size: few
cdr3_aa: CASSLGLPKETQYF
cdr3_nt: TGTGCCAGCAGCCTGGGACTACCAAAAGAGACCCAGTACTTC

d_call: TRBD2
j_call: TRBJ2-3
v_call: TRBV5-1
clone_size: NA
cdr3_aa: CASSTSGREDTQYF
cdr3_nt: TGCGCCAGCAGCACTAGCGGGAGGGAAGATACGCAGTATTTT

d_call: NA
j_call: TRBJ1-2
v_call: TRBV29-1
clone_size: few
cdr3_aa: CSSWGAYGYTF
cdr3_nt: TGCAGCTCATGGGGGGCCTATGGCTACACCTTC

d_call: NA
j_call: TRBJ1-1
v_call: TRBV6-6
clone_size: NA
cdr3_aa: CASTPRGLSTEAFF
cdr3_nt: TGTGCCAGCACCCCCAGGGGACTGAGCACTGAAGCTTTCTTT

d_call: NA
j_call: TRBJ2-5
v_call: TRBV19
clone_size: NA
cdr3_aa: CASSNLASETQYF
cdr3_nt: TGTGCCAGTAGTAACTTAGCGAGTGAGACCCAGTACTTC

d_call: NA
j_call: TRBJ2-3
v_call: TRBV27
clone_size: NA
cdr3_aa: CASSPQMGTDTQYF
cdr3_nt: TGTGCCAGCAGTCCCCAAATGGGCACAGATACGCAGTATTTT

d_call: NA
j_call: TRBJ2-5
v_call: TRBV3-1
clone_size: NA
cdr3_aa: CASHLQVSRETQYF
cdr3_nt: TGTGCCAGCCACTTACAGGTCTCGCGGGAGACCCAGTACTTC

d_call: NA
j_call: TRBJ2-7
v_call: TRBV2
clone_size: NA
cdr3_aa: CASSEYQVVSEQYF
cdr3_nt: TGTGCCAGCAGTGAATATCAGGTAGTTAGCGAGCAGTACTTC

d_call: NA
j_call: TRBJ2-5
v_call: TRBV11-3
clone_size: NA
cdr3_aa: CASSLDYSSVYNEQYF
cdr3_nt: TGTGCCAGCAGCTTAGATTATTCTAGCGTATACAATGAGCAGTACTTC

d_call: TRBD2
j_call: TRBJ2-3
v_call: TRBV28
clone_size: few
cdr3_aa: CASSFLAGATSTDTQYF
cdr3_nt: TGTGCCAGCAGTTTCCTAGCGGGGGCGACTAGCACAGATACGCAGTATTTT

d_call: NA
j_call: TRBJ2-1
v_call: TRBV5-1
clone_size: NA
cdr3_aa: CTSSSFMAMGMNEQFF
cdr3_nt: TGCACCAGCAGCTCTTTTATGGCGATGGGGATGAATGAGCAGTTCTTC

d_call: NA
j_call: TRBJ1-1
v_call: TRBV6-6
clone_size: NA
cdr3_aa: CASSLQTEAFF
cdr3_nt: TGTGCCAGCAGTTTACAGACTGAAGCTTTCTTT

d_call: NA
j_call: TRBJ2-7
v_call: TRBV20-1
clone_size: NA
cdr3_aa: CSASLPPLYEQYF
cdr3_nt: TGCAGTGCTTCTCTGCCCCCATTGTACGAGCAGTACTTC

d_call: NA
j_call: TRBJ1-2
v_call: TRBV5-1
clone_size: NA
cdr3_aa: CASSLAHPPGDYGYTF
cdr3_nt: TGCGCCAGCAGCTTGGCCCACCCTCCCGGAGACTATGGCTACACCTTC

d_call: NA
j_call: TRBJ1-2
v_call: TRBV4-1
clone_size: NA
cdr3_aa: CASSQEAGYGYTF
cdr3_nt: TGCGCCAGCAGCCAAGAAGCCGGGTATGGCTACACCTTC

d_call: NA
j_call: TRBJ2-2
v_call: TRBV10-3
clone_size: NA
cdr3_aa: CAISRTTLGELFF
cdr3_nt: TGTGCCATCAGTCGGACTACCCTAGGGGAGCTGTTTTTT

d_call: NA
j_call: TRBJ1-4
v_call: TRBV14
clone_size: NA
cdr3_aa: CASSQGTEKLFF
cdr3_nt: TGTGCCAGCAGCCAAGGGACAGAAAAACTGTTTTTT

d_call: NA
j_call: TRBJ2-1
v_call: TRBV3-1
clone_size: NA
cdr3_aa: CASSPGVGTNNEQFF
cdr3_nt: TGTGCCAGCAGCCCAGGTGTCGGGACCAACAATGAGCAGTTCTTC

d_call: TRBD2
j_call: TRBJ2-5
v_call: TRBV6-5
clone_size: few
cdr3_aa: CASSYKFTKPGTGRETQYF
cdr3_nt: TGTGCCAGCAGTTATAAGTTCACTAAACCGGGAACCGGGAGGGAGACCCAGTACTTC